This T cell receptor beta chain was retrieved from a study of cytomegalovirus exposure and HLA in healthy donors. With 3 bases removed from V and 1 base from J, the gap between germline ends came to 7 bases. CDR1 and CDR2 (germline): SEHNR, FQNEAQ (reference sequence). The length of the CDR3 is 13 residues. Use of 60 Vbeta and 13 Jbeta primers characterized the PCR. Libraries were prepared by immunoSEQ multiplex PCR; TCRdb keeps only in-frame clonotypes and omits some of them. The sample lists some 150,000 clones, 80% to 85% occurring once. Material: PBMCs. The TCR sequence derives from a woman aged 25 to 39 in good health and CMV-seronegative. The J gene is TRBJ2-7, the V gene TRBV7-9; D is undetermined. The CDR3 nucleotides are TGTGCCAGCAGCTTCCCCACATCCTACGAGCAGTACTTC. It is translated as CASSFPTSYEQYF. The full variable domain, with the rest looked up from reference TRBV7-9 and TRBJ2-7, is DTGVSQNPRHKITKRGQNVTFRCDPISEHNRLYWYRQTLGQGPEFLTYFQNEAQLEKSRLLSDRFSAERPKGSFSTLEIQRTEQGDSAMYLCASSFPTSYEQYFGPGTRLTVT.